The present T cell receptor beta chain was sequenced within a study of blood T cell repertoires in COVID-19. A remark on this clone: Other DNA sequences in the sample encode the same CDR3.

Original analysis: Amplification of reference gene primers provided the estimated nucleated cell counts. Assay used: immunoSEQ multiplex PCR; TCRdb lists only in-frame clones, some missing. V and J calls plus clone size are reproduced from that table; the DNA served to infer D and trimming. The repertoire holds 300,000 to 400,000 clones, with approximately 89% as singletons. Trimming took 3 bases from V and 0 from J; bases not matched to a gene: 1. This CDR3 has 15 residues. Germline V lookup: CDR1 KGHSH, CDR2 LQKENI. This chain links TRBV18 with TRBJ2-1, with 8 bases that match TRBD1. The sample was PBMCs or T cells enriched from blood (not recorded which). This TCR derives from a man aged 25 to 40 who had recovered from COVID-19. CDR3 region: CASSPGQGSYNEQFF. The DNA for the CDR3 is TGTGCCAGCTCACCCGGACAGGGCTCCTACAATGAGCAGTTCTTC.